The source of this TCR beta chain is a study of T cell repertoires in cytomegalovirus infection. Turning to the study itself: Well-studied HLA-B-restricted CMV epitopes were used in the study alongside recently identified HLA-C-restricted ones. CMV infection and matching HLA type were both indicated by public TCR beta signatures. Regarding the study as a whole: In two of eight donors, the top clonotype was HLA-C-restricted CMV-specific. Of the TCR beta families, the public ones yielded a cumulative frequency that identified carriers of CMV plus the relevant HLA.

TCRdb used MiXCR to reprocess the reads, holding one entry per CDR3 protein. The sample holds a few hundred thousand distinct CDR3 sequences; almost 40% are singletons and the top ten take around 48%. The CDR3 loop spans 16 amino acids. V gave up 2 bases and J gave up 0 bases; unmatched junction bases: 5. The germline V gene encodes CDR1 LGHNA and CDR2 YSLEER. This clonotype has a handful of counts. Its specificity is unknown. The sequenced sample was cultured PBMCs, obtained from culture after CMV antigen stimulation. The chain is built from TRBV4-3 and TRBJ2-7; 9 bases are a match to TRBD1. This TCR was sampled from a human donor in good health (CMV status not recorded). Some clones in this sample may be carry-over from other donors' samples. The CDR3 DNA reads as TGCGCCAGCAGCCAACTGGGGACAGGGAGCTCCTACGAGCAGTACTTC. Its protein product is CASSQLGTGSSYEQYF.